A selection of T cell receptor beta chains follows, all from one sample in a study of OX40 agonist ivuxolimab in advanced cancers. Profiling relied on immunoSEQ multiplex PCR, and the TCRdb table lists in-frame clones only, not all of them. This table holds more than 50,000 clones, 70% to 90% found once. Here the sequenced sample was CD4+ or CD8+ T cells sorted from blood, taken in a trial of the OX40 agonist ivuxolimab. Receptors originate from an adult with an advanced solid tumor such as melanoma, head and neck, liver or kidney cancer. Each CDR3 is given with its conserved first and last residue. The D gene is left open where the match is weak. Part of the rows lack a size; the others show once, few, many or a class for expanded clones.

>TRBJ2-5|TRBV6-5|TRBD1|-
CASSIGQGGTQYF
TGTGCCAGCAGTATAGGACAGGGGGGTACCCAGTACTTC
>TRBJ1-2|TRBV5-8|-|few
CASSPRGGLRGYTF
TGTGCCAGCAGCCCCCGGGGGGGGCTTAGAGGCTACACCTTC
>TRBJ1-6|TRBV27|-|-
CASSQLPSSPLHF
TGTGCCAGCAGCCAACTCCCCAGCTCACCCCTCCACTTT
>TRBJ2-5|TRBV19|TRBD1|-
CASSTQPDGTGKETQYF
TGTGCCAGTAGTACCCAACCCGACGGGACAGGAAAAGAGACCCAGTACTTC
>TRBJ1-5|TRBV6-1|-|few
CASSLGPDGQPQHF
TGTGCCAGCAGCCTTGGACCTGATGGCCAGCCCCAGCATTTT
>TRBJ2-3|TRBV6-6|TRBD2|-
CASSDSGTSGDTQYF
TGTGCCAGCAGTGACTCAGGGACTAGCGGGGATACGCAGTATTTT
>TRBJ2-1|TRBV6-5|-|-
CASSYSNNGGYNEQFF
TGTGCCAGCAGTTACTCGAACAATGGTGGATACAATGAGCAGTTCTTC
>TRBJ2-3|TRBV7-6|TRBD2|-
CASSQTIAGGPRDTQYF
TGTGCCAGCAGCCAAACCATAGCGGGAGGGCCGAGAGATACGCAGTATTTT
>TRBJ2-7|TRBV27|-|-
CASSLGTLYEQYF
TGTGCCAGCAGTTTGGGGACACTGTACGAGCAGTACTTC
>TRBJ2-7|TRBV11-3|TRBD2|-
CASSLDSLAGSEQYF
TGTGCCAGCAGCTTAGATTCACTAGCGGGAAGTGAGCAGTACTTC
>TRBJ2-7|TRBV30|TRBD2|-
CAWNLERELEQYF
TGTGCCTGGAATTTGGAGCGGGAGCTCGAGCAGTACTTC
>TRBJ1-1|TRBV7-8|-|-
CASSLGVEVAEAFF
TGTGCCAGCAGCTTGGGGGTCGAGGTCGCTGAAGCTTTCTTT
>TRBJ1-4|TRBV19|TRBD1|-
CASSTGERGLILNEKLFF
TGTGCCAGTAGTACTGGGGAGAGGGGGCTTATACTTAATGAAAAACTGTTTTTT
>TRBJ2-3|TRBV21-1|-|-
CANYGQTSGEGKSTDTQYF
TGTGCCAACTACGGACAGACTAGCGGTGAGGGGAAATCGACGGATACGCAGTATTTT
>TRBJ1-1|TRBV28|-|-
CASTAFGDAFF
TGTGCCAGCACCGCGTTCGGGGATGCTTTCTTT
>TRBJ2-6|TRBV10-3|-|-
CAISGRPGSGANVLTF
TGTGCCATCAGTGGCCGTCCGGGCTCTGGGGCCAACGTCCTGACTTTC
>TRBJ2-5|TRBV14|-|-
CASSQQGPLQETQYF
TGTGCCAGCAGCCAACAGGGTCCGCTGCAAGAGACCCAGTACTTC
>TRBJ2-1|TRBV6-6|TRBD2|few
CASSSLAGVDEQFF
TGTGCCAGCAGTTCACTAGCGGGAGTAGATGAGCAGTTCTTC
>TRBJ2-5|TRBV28|-|-
CASTPPGVQETQYF
TGTGCCAGCACCCCCCCAGGGGTTCAAGAGACCCAGTACTTC
>TRBJ2-3|TRBV19|TRBD2|-
CASSTSGNTDTQYF
TGTGCCAGTAGCACTAGCGGAAACACAGATACGCAGTATTTT
>TRBJ2-7|TRBV5-1|-|-
CASSLEPTSSYEQYF
TGCGCCAGCAGCTTGGAACCGACATCGAGCTACGAGCAGTACTTC
>TRBJ2-1|TRBV19|TRBD2|-
CASSTGRAYNEQFF
TGTGCCAGTAGTACCGGGAGGGCCTACAATGAGCAGTTCTTC
>TRBJ2-7|TRBV6-1|-|few
CASTPRGASYEQYF
TGTGCCAGCACCCCTCGGGGGGCATCCTACGAGCAGTACTTC
>TRBJ2-1|TRBV9|-|few
CASSVAGQHNEQFF
TGTGCCAGCAGCGTAGCTGGACAGCACAATGAGCAGTTCTTC
>TRBJ2-5|TRBV28|TRBD1|-
CASSFRTGSQTQYF
TGTGCCAGCAGTTTCAGGACAGGATCGCAGACCCAGTACTTC
>TRBJ2-6|TRBV28|TRBD2|-
CASSLGREGVSGANVLTF
TGTGCCAGCAGTCTTGGCAGGGAGGGAGTCTCTGGGGCCAACGTCCTGACTTTC
>TRBJ2-1|TRBV7-2|TRBD2|-
CASSSLAGHEQFF
TGTGCCAGCAGCTCCCTAGCGGGACATGAGCAGTTCTTC
>TRBJ1-1|TRBV6-6|-|-
CASSYNGASEAFF
TGTGCCAGCAGTTACAATGGGGCCTCTGAAGCTTTCTTT
>TRBJ2-2|TRBV27|-|once
CASSFSGTLAGELFF
TGTGCCAGCAGTTTTTCCGGGACCCTAGCAGGGGAGCTGTTTTTT
>TRBJ2-5|TRBV30|-|-
CAWSEAAGLKAQYF
TGTGCCTGGAGTGAAGCGGCGGGTCTTAAGGCCCAGTACTTC
>TRBJ2-7|TRBV10-3|-|-
CALRGAGSREQYF
TGTGCCCTACGGGGCGCAGGGTCCCGCGAGCAGTACTTC
>TRBJ2-2|TRBV7-2|TRBD2|few
CASSLDWTSGENTGELFF
TGTGCCAGCAGCTTAGATTGGACTAGCGGAGAGAACACCGGGGAGCTGTTTTTT
>TRBJ2-5|TRBV10-3|-|-
CAISESRGVGETQYF
TGTGCCATCAGTGAGTCTAGGGGAGTAGGTGAGACCCAGTACTTC
>TRBJ2-2|TRBV28|-|-
CASGRSDTGELFF
TGTGCCAGCGGCAGGTCGGACACCGGGGAGCTGTTTTTT
>TRBJ2-6|TRBV28|-|few
CASRGSGVTGANVLTF
TGTGCCAGCAGGGGCTCTGGAGTCACTGGGGCCAACGTCCTGACTTTC
>TRBJ1-1|TRBV7-9|TRBD1|-
CASSSDRVGLSNTEAFF
TGTGCCAGCAGCTCCGACAGGGTGGGTCTTTCGAACACTGAAGCTTTCTTT
>TRBJ2-2|TRBV11-3|-|-
CASSPLLGTGELFF
TGTGCCAGCAGCCCCCTACTTGGCACCGGGGAGCTGTTTTTT
>TRBJ2-7|TRBV6-6|-|-
CASSYTSYEQYF
TGTGCCAGCAGTTACACCTCCTACGAGCAGTACTTC
>TRBJ2-7|TRBV5-1|TRBD1|-
CASSPLPGQGAYEQYF
TGCGCCAGCAGCCCGCTCCCCGGACAGGGAGCCTACGAGCAGTACTTC
>TRBJ2-5|TRBV7-2|-|-
CASSLPASQETQYF
TGTGCCAGCAGCTTGCCGGCCTCCCAAGAGACCCAGTACTTC
>TRBJ1-5|TRBV29-1|-|-
CSVAGSNQPQHF
TGCAGCGTGGCCGGGTCGAATCAGCCCCAGCATTTT